Each of the 21 T cell receptor beta chains below was sequenced from the same sample in a study of OX40 agonist ivuxolimab in advanced cancers. The repertoire was sequenced with immunoSEQ multiplex PCR; TCRdb's copy has only in-frame clones and lacks some. The table records 39,000 or so clones, 86% of them present only once. Sequencing used CD4+ or CD8+ T cells sorted from blood, obtained in a trial of the OX40 agonist ivuxolimab. The receptor source for this set is an adult with an advanced solid tumor such as melanoma, head and neck, liver or kidney cancer.

The rearrangement uses TRBV6-5 and TRBJ1-2, with TRBD1 matching 8 bases. This CDR3 spans 13 amino acids. The V and J ends lost 10 bases and 7 bases, in that order; junction bases with no gene match: 11. Germline V CDR1 and CDR2: MNHEY, SVGAGI. The CDR3 nucleotides are TGTGCCACCGGACAGGGCGAGCTACGTGGCTACACCTTC. This codes for CATGQGELRGYTF.

This rearrangement joins TRBV5-1 to TRBJ1-4, with D perhaps matching TRBD1 (6 bases). V was trimmed by 4 bases and J by 0 bases, leaving 10 bases between them. CDR1 is SGHRS, CDR2 YFSETQ, per germline. The CDR3 is made up of 15 amino acids. Here the CDR3 DNA reads TGCGCCAGCAGCGAGGGGGAGGCAACTAATGAAAAACTGTTTTTT. Its protein product is CASSEGEATNEKLFF.

The CDR3 loop reads CASSFFGTNYGYTF. The CDR3 region has the DNA TGTGCCAGCAGCTTTTTTGGTACTAACTATGGCTACACCTTC. The genes are TRBV7-8 and TRBJ1-2; D gene uncertain. V lost 3 bases and J lost 0, with 8 bases in between. Germline V gene sequence: CDR1 SGHVS, CDR2 FQNEAQ. The CDR3 totals 14 residues. The full variable domain, with the rest looked up from reference TRBV7-8 and TRBJ1-2, is GAGVSQSPRYKVAKRGQDVALRCDPISGHVSLFWYQQALGQGPEFLTYFQNEAQLDKSGLPSDRFFAERPEGSVSTLKIQRTQQEDSAVYLCASSFFGTNYGYTFGSGTRLTVV.

The V and J genes are TRBV7-2 and TRBJ2-1; D possibly corresponds to TRBD1 (6 bases). The CDR3 length is 15 residues. Looked up from germline, CDR1 is SGHTA and CDR2 is FQGNSA. V lost 4 bases to trimming and J lost 3 bases, with 13 bases between them. DNA for the CDR3: TGTGCCAGCAGCTCTCTACGGACAGTCTACAATGAGCAGTTCTTC. Translation gives CASSSLRTVYNEQFF.

In this sample, this clone turned up once. The chain combines TRBV9 with TRBJ2-7; 9 nucleotides line up with TRBD2. Germline CDR1 is SGDLS and CDR2 is YYNGEE. Losses at the gene ends were 4 bases for V and 7 bases for J; bases not matched to a gene: 12. The CDR3 has 15 residues. CDR3 coding DNA: TGTGCCAGCAGCCCCTCAGCGGGAGGAGGTGAGGAGCAGTACTTC. Its translation is CASSPSAGGGEEQYF.

The CDR3 here is CASSLSLLGNTIYF. CDR3 sequence (DNA): TGCGCCAGCAGCTTATCCCTATTAGGAAACACCATATATTTT. This rearrangement joins TRBV5-1 to TRBJ1-3; D uncertain. The V gene's germline CDR1 is SGHRS and CDR2 YFSETQ. The CDR3 is 14 residues long. V dropped 2 bases and J dropped 4 bases, with 10 bases sitting between them. The full variable domain, its missing parts supplied by reference TRBV5-1 and TRBJ1-3, is KAGVTQTPRYLIKTRGQQVTLSCSPISGHRSVSWYQQTPGQGLQFLFEYFSETQRNKGNFPGRFSGRQFSNSRSEMNVSTLELGDSALYLCASSLSLLGNTIYFGEGSWLTVV.

The chain joins TRBV27 to TRBJ2-6, with D uncertain. The CDR3 has 16 amino acids. V lost 0 bases to trimming and J lost 4 bases, with 10 bases between them. Germline assignment: CDR1 MNHEY and CDR2 SMNVEV (reference sequence). CDR3 DNA sequence: TGTGCCAGCAGTTTATCTGGTGGGATCGGGGCCAACGTCCTGACTTTC. Translating it yields CASSLSGGIGANVLTF.

With respect to this clone: This sample includes further DNA sequences coding for the same CDR3. V and J are TRBV9 and TRBJ2-2; the D call may be TRBD1 or TRBD2 (6 bases each). V gave up 6 bases and J gave up 7 bases, with 19 bases separating them. The CDR3 consists of 15 residues. Per the germline V gene, CDR1 is SGDLS and CDR2 is YYNGEE. CDR3 sequence reads: CASTGRGGQGGELFF. The CDR3 DNA sequence: TGTGCCAGCACCGGACGAGGGGGGCAGGGCGGGGAGCTGTTTTTT.

The chain employs TRBV29-1 and TRBJ2-1; D could derive from TRBD1 or TRBD2 (5 bases each). CDR3 length equals 15 residues. The V gene's germline CDR1 is SQVTM and CDR2 ANQGSEA. Trimming took 1 base from V and 7 from J, leaving 17 bases between them. The DNA of the CDR3 is TGCAGCGTTGAAGGGGGGATTCACCCCGGGAATGAGCAGTTCTTC. Translating it yields CSVEGGIHPGNEQFF.

The chain couples TRBV5-4 to TRBJ2-1; 8 nucleotides agree with TRBD2. After removal of 7 bases from V and 0 bases from J, the junction contained 3 bases not matched to a gene. The germline V gene has CDR1 SGHNT and CDR2 YYREEE (reference sequence). The CDR3 runs 14 residues. DNA of the CDR3: TGTGCCAGCGCGGCGGGAGGCTCCTACAATGAGCAGTTCTTC. Translation gives CASAAGGSYNEQFF.

In DNA form, the CDR3 reads TGTGCCTGGAGTGTATCCCCCGGGGAGCTGTTTTTT. It codes for CAWSVSPGELFF. This rearrangement joins TRBV30 to TRBJ2-2, with D unclear. V was shortened by 0 bases and J by 6 bases, with 5 bases between the two germline ends. Germline CDR1 and CDR2: GTSNPN and SVGIG (reference sequence). The CDR3 runs to 12 residues.

The chain combines TRBV5-1 with TRBJ2-1; D is undetermined. The CDR3 spans 12 residues. Germline CDR1 reads SGHRS; CDR2 reads YFSETQ. V was clipped by 5 bases and J by 4 bases, with 7 bases between them. The CDR3 sequence: CASRESYNEQFF. CDR3 sequence (DNA): TGCGCCAGCAGAGAATCATACAATGAGCAGTTCTTC.

This chain connects TRBV6-5 to TRBJ2-5; 8 positions match TRBD2. The CDR3 runs 16 residues. Germline CDR1 and CDR2: MNHEY and SVGAGI. The junction had 7 bases not matched to a gene; V was cut back by 4 bases and J by 0 bases. The DNA for the CDR3 is TGTGCCAGCAGTTCGCTTAGCGGGGCCGACCAAGAGACCCAGTACTTC. It specifies CASSSLSGADQETQYF.

The table lists this clone with a count of one. The CDR3 reads CASSLLDGEQYF. The CDR3, as DNA: TGTGCCAGCAGCTTACTAGATGGCGAGCAGTACTTC. This sequence joins TRBV11-3 and TRBJ2-7; no definite D call. Per the germline V gene, CDR1 is SGHNT and CDR2 is YENEEA. This CDR3 region has 12 residues. Trimming stripped 2 bases from V and 6 bases from J, with 8 bases between.

The V and J genes are TRBV18 and TRBJ2-1; D is tentatively TRBD1 or TRBD2 (5 bases each). CDR1 KGHSH and CDR2 LQKENI come from the germline V gene. The CDR3 covers 16 residues. Trimming removed 1 base at V and 0 bases at J, with 10 bases between. CDR3 residues: CASSPRDPGSYNEQFF. DNA of the CDR3: TGTGCCAGCTCACCACGGGACCCAGGCTCCTACAATGAGCAGTTCTTC.

The V gene is TRBV6-5, the J gene TRBJ2-7, with D unclear. The germline V gene encodes CDR1 MNHEY and CDR2 SVGAGI. Trimming stripped 6 bases from V and 2 bases from J, with 5 bases between. This CDR3 contains 11 residues. The CDR3 DNA reads as TGTGCCAGCAGCCAAGCCTACGAGCAGTACTTC. The encoded protein is CASSQAYEQYF.

The chain couples TRBV5-6 to TRBJ2-1; a possible D gene is TRBD2 (6 bases). V lost 4 bases and J 9 bases, leaving 23 bases between the germline ends. Germline-derived CDR1 and CDR2 are SGHDT and YYEEEE. The length of the CDR3 is 16 residues. In nucleotides, the CDR3 is TGTGCCAGCAGCCCTGTAGGGTTCGGGGAGGTGAGTGAGCAGTTCTTC. Protein: CASSPVGFGEVSEQFF.

This chain connects TRBV19 to TRBJ2-7; D is possibly TRBD1 (5 bases). The length of the CDR3 is 12 residues. The V and J ends lost 3 bases and 4 bases respectively, with 7 bases between them. Germline loops: CDR1 LNHDA, CDR2 SQIVND (reference sequence). The CDR3 loop reads CASSIAGYEQYF. The CDR3 bases are TGTGCCAGTAGTATCGCAGGGTACGAGCAGTACTTC.

The chain has TRBV2 and TRBJ2-3; D uncertain. The V gene lost 6 bases and the J gene lost 2 bases, with 12 bases spanning the gap. Germline V lookup: CDR1 SNHLY, CDR2 FYNNEI. This CDR3 is built from 14 residues. This chain's CDR3 is CASRTYSHTDTQYF. The CDR3 DNA follows: TGTGCCAGCAGGACGTACAGCCACACAGATACGCAGTATTTT.

The chain has TRBV5-6 and TRBJ1-3, with D perhaps matching TRBD1 (5 bases). Germline V gene lookup returns CDR1 SGHDT and CDR2 YYEEEE. CDR3 length equals 15 residues. The V end lost 4 bases, the J end lost 0 bases, and 11 bases lay between the germline ends. CDR3 loop: CASSPGPFSGNTIYF. DNA for the CDR3: TGTGCCAGCAGCCCGGGGCCCTTCTCTGGAAACACCATATATTTT. Full variable domain (rest looked up from reference TRBV5-6 and TRBJ1-3): DAGVTQSPTHLIKTRGQQVTLRCSPKSGHDTVSWYQQALGQGPQFIFQYYEEEERQRGNFPDRFSGHQFPNYSSELNVNALLLGDSALYLCASSPGPFSGNTIYFGEGSWLTVV.

The CDR3 region has the DNA TGCGCCAGCAGCCAAGTGATTCTAGAGACCCAGTACTTC. This encodes CASSQVILETQYF. This sequence joins TRBV4-1 and TRBJ2-5; no reliable D call. From germline, CDR1 is MGHRA and CDR2 YSYEKL. This CDR3 comprises 13 residues. V was cut by 1 base and J by 4 bases, with 7 bases left in between.